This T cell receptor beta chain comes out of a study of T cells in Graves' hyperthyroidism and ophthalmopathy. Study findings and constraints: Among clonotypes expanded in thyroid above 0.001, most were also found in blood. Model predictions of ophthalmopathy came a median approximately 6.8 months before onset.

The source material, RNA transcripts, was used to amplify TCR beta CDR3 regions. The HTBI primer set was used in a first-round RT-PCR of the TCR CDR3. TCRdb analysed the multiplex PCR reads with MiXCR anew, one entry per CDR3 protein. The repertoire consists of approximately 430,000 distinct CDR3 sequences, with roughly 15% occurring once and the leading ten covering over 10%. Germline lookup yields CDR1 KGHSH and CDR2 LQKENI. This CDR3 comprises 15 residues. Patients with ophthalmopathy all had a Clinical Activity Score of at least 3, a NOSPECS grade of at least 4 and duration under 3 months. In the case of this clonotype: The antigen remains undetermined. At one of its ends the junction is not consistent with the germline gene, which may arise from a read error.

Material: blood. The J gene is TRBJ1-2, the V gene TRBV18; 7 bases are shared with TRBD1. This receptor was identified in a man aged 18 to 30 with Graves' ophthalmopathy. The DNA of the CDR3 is TGTGCCAGCTCACCCCCTAGGACAGGTTACTATGACTACACCTTC. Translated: CASSPPRTGYYDYTF.